This record covers a single T cell receptor beta chain. Its antigen is not known. In germline, CDR1 is SGHNT, CDR2 YYREEE (reference sequence). This CDR3 has 13 amino acids. Trimming took 3 bases from V and 4 from J, leaving 10 bases between them. The table came from immunoSEQ multiplex PCR; TCRdb's copy has only in-frame clones and leaves some out. Among roughly 150,000 clones listed, 93% were seen once. This entry belongs to a study of T cell responses to AZD1222 COVID-19 vaccine. Whole-study results and caveats: Clonal diversity may have been underestimated in mostly white British donors. Baseline testing showed seropositivity in only six AZD1222 recipients. Sampled repertoires all dated from after the peak T cell response. Reportedly, nearly half the spike-specific TCRs target unmutated variant regions.

Sequencing used peripheral blood, obtained on day 0 of AZD1222 vaccination. The TCR originated in an adult in good health. V usage is TRBV5-4 and J usage is TRBJ1-2, with D possibly being TRBD1 (6 bases). CDR3 sequence: CASSSTGSYGYTF. The CDR3 DNA is TGTGCCAGCAGCTCTACAGGGTCCTATGGCTACACCTTC.